This is a list of T cell receptor beta chains from one sample in a study of early T cells in non-severe SARS-CoV-2 infection. TCRdb reprocessed the 5' RACE reads via MiXCR and lists one record per CDR3 protein. Counted here are 80,000 to 95,000 distinct CDR3 sequences, around 15% occurring once; the ten biggest clones make up about 6%. Sequencing used whole blood. Receptors originate from an adult who was a healthcare worker with PCR-confirmed SARS-CoV-2 infection or an uninfected control (not recorded which). Both conserved end residues are part of each CDR3. D genes are given only for firm matches. Rows may omit the clone size; those that give it use once, few, many or a size class.

size	J	V	D	CDR3	DNA
-	TRBJ2-3	TRBV4-1	TRBD2	CASSQWGLAGGQDTQYF	TGCGCCAGCAGCCAGTGGGGACTAGCGGGGGGGCAAGATACGCAGTATTTT
many	TRBJ1-4	TRBV5-4	-	CARGDNATNEKLFF	TGTGCCAGAGGAGACAACGCAACTAATGAAAAACTGTTTTTT
few	TRBJ2-2	TRBV6-6	-	CASSSTSLGDTGELFF	TGTGCCAGCAGTAGTACATCGTTAGGGGACACCGGGGAGCTGTTTTTT
many	TRBJ1-4	TRBV29-1	TRBD1	CSARQGAGGEKLFF	TGCAGCGCAAGACAGGGGGCCGGCGGTGAAAAACTGTTTTTT
-	TRBJ2-3	TRBV29-1	-	CSVNYHTDTQYF	TGCAGCGTCAACTACCACACAGATACGCAGTATTTT
many	TRBJ2-6	TRBV7-9	-	CASSLSLSGANVLTF	TGTGCCAGCAGCTTATCACTCTCTGGGGCCAACGTCCTGACTTTC
few	TRBJ2-3	TRBV6-2/TRBV6-3	TRBD1	CASSYDEGATDTQYF	TGTGCCAGCAGTTACGATGAGGGGGCCACAGATACGCAGTATTTT
few	TRBJ2-7	TRBV28	-	CASSSPRAYEQYF	TGTGCCAGCAGTTCTCCCAGGGCCTACGAGCAGTACTTC
-	TRBJ2-5	TRBV30	-	CAWTGLLQETQYF	TGTGCCTGGACGGGACTCCTCCAAGAGACCCAGTACTTC
few	TRBJ1-3	TRBV9	-	CASSVDNPNTIYF	TGTGCCAGCAGCGTAGATAACCCGAACACCATATATTTT
many	TRBJ1-5	TRBV28	-	CASSFSDGGNQPQHF	TGTGCCAGCAGTTTTAGTGATGGGGGCAATCAGCCCCAGCATTTT
few	TRBJ1-5	TRBV18	-	CASSPEIVSNQPQHF	TGTGCCAGCTCACCAGAGATCGTTAGCAATCAGCCCCAGCATTTT
-	TRBJ2-2	TRBV7-6	-	CASSSAGGGITGELFF	TGTGCCAGCAGCTCCGCCGGGGGTGGAATTACCGGGGAGCTGTTTTTT
few	TRBJ1-1	TRBV29-1	-	CSVGGLMNTEAFF	TGCAGCGTTGGCGGGCTTATGAACACTGAAGCTTTCTTT
few	TRBJ1-1	TRBV9	-	CASSVAPMNTEAFF	TGTGCCAGCAGCGTAGCCCCAATGAACACTGAAGCTTTCTTT
-	TRBJ1-6	TRBV25-1	-	CASSARGADQNSPLHF	TGTGCCAGCAGTGCCCGGGGGGCGGACCAAAATTCACCCCTCCACTTT
-	TRBJ2-3	TRBV11-2	TRBD2	CASSLGGLASTDTQYF	TGTGCCAGCAGCTTAGGAGGACTAGCTAGCACAGATACGCAGTATTTT
few	TRBJ1-4	TRBV3-1	TRBD1	CASSQRQGVSTNEKLFF	TGTGCCAGCAGCCAACGACAGGGAGTTTCAACTAATGAAAAACTGTTTTTT
few	TRBJ2-1	TRBV19	-	CASSMRHNEQFF	TGTGCCAGTAGTATGCGGCACAATGAGCAGTTCTTC
-	TRBJ2-2	TRBV6-6	-	CASSYPIDPGDPNTGELFF	TGTGCCAGCAGTTACCCAATCGACCCGGGTGATCCGAACACCGGGGAGCTGTTTTTT
few	TRBJ2-7	TRBV4-1	TRBD1	CASSQETGQGREQYF	TGCGCCAGCAGCCAAGAGACGGGACAGGGGAGGGAGCAGTACTTC
-	TRBJ2-6	TRBV11-2	-	CASSLYSGANVLTF	TGTGCCAGCAGCTTATACTCTGGGGCCAACGTCCTGACTTTC
many	TRBJ1-5	TRBV12-3/TRBV12-4	-	CASSFYRDGQPQHF	TGTGCCAGCAGTTTTTACAGGGACGGTCAGCCCCAGCATTTT
few	TRBJ2-1	TRBV27	TRBD2	CASKVLVSGGTNEQFF	TGTGCCAGCAAGGTCCTAGTCAGCGGGGGGACCAATGAGCAGTTCTTC
many	TRBJ1-5	TRBV12-3/TRBV12-4	-	CASSLGSHQPQHF	TGTGCCAGCAGTTTAGGGTCCCATCAGCCCCAGCATTTT
many	TRBJ2-3	TRBV27	-	CASSFGHSGDTQYF	TGTGCCAGCAGTTTTGGACACTCGGGAGATACGCAGTATTTT
once	TRBJ2-1	TRBV27	TRBD2	CASSFSGGAIYNEQFF	TGTGCCAGCAGTTTCAGCGGGGGGGCAATCTACAATGAGCAGTTCTTC
many	TRBJ1-6	TRBV27	-	CASSLTGNNSPLHF	TGTGCCAGCAGTTTGACGGGCAATAATTCACCCCTCCACTTT
-	TRBJ2-3	TRBV28	TRBD1	CASWTGITDTQYF	TGTGCCAGTTGGACAGGGATAACAGATACGCAGTATTTT
-	TRBJ1-1	TRBV2	-	CASSVRQIDPEAFF	TGTGCCAGCAGTGTTAGACAGATAGACCCTGAAGCTTTCTTT
-	TRBJ2-7	TRBV10-2	TRBD1	CASTRTGRAYEQYF	TGCGCCAGCACCAGGACAGGCCGAGCCTACGAGCAGTACTTC
-	TRBJ2-7	TRBV5-1	TRBD1	CASSFRDSTYEQYF	TGCGCCAGCAGCTTCCGGGACAGTACCTACGAGCAGTACTTC